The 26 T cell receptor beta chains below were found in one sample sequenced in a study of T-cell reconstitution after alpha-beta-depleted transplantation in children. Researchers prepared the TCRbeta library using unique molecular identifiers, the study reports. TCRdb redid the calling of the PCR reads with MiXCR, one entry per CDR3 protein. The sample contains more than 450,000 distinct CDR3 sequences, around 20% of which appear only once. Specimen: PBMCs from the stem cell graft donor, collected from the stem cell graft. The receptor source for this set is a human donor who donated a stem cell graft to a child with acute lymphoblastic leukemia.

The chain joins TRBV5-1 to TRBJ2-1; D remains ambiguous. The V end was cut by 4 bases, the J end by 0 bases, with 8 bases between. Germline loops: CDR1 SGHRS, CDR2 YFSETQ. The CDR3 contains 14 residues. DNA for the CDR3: TGCGCCAGCAGCCACACTTCCTCCTACAATGAGCAGTTCTTC. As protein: CASSHTSSYNEQFF.

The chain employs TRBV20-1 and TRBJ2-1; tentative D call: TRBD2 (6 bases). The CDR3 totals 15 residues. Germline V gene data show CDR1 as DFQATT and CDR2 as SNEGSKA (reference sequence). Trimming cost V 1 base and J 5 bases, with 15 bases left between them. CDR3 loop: CSARAWRGSNNEQFF. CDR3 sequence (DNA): TGCAGTGCTAGAGCCTGGAGGGGATCGAACAATGAGCAGTTCTTC.

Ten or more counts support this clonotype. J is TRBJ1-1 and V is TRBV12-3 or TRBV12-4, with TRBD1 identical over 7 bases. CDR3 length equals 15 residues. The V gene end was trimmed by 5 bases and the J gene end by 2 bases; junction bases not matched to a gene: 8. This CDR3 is CASSPDRVLNTEAFF. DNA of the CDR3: TGTGCCAGCAGTCCCGACAGGGTCCTAAACACTGAAGCTTTCTTT.

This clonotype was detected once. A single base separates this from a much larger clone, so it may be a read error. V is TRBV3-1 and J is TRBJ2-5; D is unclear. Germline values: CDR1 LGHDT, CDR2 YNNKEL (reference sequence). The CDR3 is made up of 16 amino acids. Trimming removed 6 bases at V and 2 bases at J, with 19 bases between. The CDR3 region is CASRPTASELQETQYF. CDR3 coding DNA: TGTGCCAGCAGACCGACGGCCTCAGAACTTCAAGAGACCCAGTACTTC.

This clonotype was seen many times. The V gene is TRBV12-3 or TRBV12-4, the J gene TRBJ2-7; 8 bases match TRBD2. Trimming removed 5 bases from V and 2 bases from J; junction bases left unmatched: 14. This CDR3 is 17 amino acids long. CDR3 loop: CASSRSRTSMEPYEQYF. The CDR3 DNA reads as TGTGCCAGCAGTCGATCTCGGACTAGCATGGAACCCTACGAGCAGTACTTC.

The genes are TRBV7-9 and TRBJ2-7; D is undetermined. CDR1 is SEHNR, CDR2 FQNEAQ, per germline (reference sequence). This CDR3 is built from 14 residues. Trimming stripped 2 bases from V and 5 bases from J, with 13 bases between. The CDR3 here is CASSLSFGSHEQYF. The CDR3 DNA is TGTGCCAGCAGCTTAAGCTTCGGGTCCCACGAGCAGTACTTC.

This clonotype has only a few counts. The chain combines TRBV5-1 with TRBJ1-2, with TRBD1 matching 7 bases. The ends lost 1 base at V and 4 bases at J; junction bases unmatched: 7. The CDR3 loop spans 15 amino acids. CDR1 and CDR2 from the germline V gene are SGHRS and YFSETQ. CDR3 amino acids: CASSLRQGRAYGYTF. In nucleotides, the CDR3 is TGCGCCAGCAGCTTGCGACAGGGCCGGGCCTATGGCTACACCTTC.

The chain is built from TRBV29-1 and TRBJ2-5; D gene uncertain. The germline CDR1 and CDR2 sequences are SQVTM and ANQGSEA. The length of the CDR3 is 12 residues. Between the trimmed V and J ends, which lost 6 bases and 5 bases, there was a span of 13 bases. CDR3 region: CSVWADWETQYF. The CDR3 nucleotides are TGCAGCGTGTGGGCGGATTGGGAGACCCAGTACTTC.

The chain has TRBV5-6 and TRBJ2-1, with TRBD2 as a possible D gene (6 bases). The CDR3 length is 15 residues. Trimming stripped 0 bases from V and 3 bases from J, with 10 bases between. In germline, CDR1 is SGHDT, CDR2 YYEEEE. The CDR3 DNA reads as TGTGCCAGCAGCTTGGACGGGGGACTCTACAATGAGCAGTTCTTC. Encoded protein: CASSLDGGLYNEQFF.

The DNA for the CDR3 is TGCAGCGTTGACGGGACACGGAGCTCTGGAAACACCATATATTTT. Protein sequence: CSVDGTRSSGNTIYF. The chain couples TRBV29-1 to TRBJ1-3; D is possibly TRBD1 (6 bases). The germline gives CDR1 SQVTM, CDR2 ANQGSEA. The CDR3 has 15 residues. V was shortened by 3 bases and J by 0 bases, with 12 bases between the two germline ends.

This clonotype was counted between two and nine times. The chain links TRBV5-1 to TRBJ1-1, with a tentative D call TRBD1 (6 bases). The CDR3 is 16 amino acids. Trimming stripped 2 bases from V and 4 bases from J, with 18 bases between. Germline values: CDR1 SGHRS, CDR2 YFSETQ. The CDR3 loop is CASSFGGQGGTTEAFF. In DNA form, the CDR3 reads TGCGCCAGCAGCTTCGGGGGGCAAGGTGGGACCACTGAAGCTTTCTTT.

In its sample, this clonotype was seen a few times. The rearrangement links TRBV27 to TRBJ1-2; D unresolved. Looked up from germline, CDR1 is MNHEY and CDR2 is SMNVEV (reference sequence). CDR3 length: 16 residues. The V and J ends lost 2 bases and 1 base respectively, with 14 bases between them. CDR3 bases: TGTGCCAGCAGTTTAATTAGTGGCGTGGGTAACTATGGCTACACCTTC. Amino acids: CASSLISGVGNYGYTF.

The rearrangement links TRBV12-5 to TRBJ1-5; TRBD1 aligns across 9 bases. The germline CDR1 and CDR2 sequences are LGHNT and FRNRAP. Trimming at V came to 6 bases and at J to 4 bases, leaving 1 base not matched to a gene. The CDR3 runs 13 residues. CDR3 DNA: TGTGCTAGTGGGACAGGGGGAAATCAGCCCCAGCATTTT. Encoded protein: CASGTGGNQPQHF. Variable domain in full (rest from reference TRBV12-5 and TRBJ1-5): DARVTQTPRHKVTEMGQEVTMRCQPILGHNTVFWYRQTMMQGLELLAYFRNRAPLDDSGMPKDRFSAEMPDATLATLKIQPSEPRDSAVYFCASGTGGNQPQHFGDGTRLSIL.

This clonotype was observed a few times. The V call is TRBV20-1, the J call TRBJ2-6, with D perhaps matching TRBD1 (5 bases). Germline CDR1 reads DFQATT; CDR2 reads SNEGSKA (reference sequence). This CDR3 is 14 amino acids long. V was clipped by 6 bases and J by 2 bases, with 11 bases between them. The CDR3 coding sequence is TGCAGTGCAGCAGGGTCTGCTGGGGCCAACGTCCTGACTTTC. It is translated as CSAAGSAGANVLTF.

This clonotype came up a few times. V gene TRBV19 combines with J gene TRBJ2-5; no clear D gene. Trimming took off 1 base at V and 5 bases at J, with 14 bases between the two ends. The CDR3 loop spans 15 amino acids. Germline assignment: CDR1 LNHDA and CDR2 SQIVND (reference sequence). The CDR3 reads CASSIGGFPGETQYF. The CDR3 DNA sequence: TGTGCCAGTAGTATAGGGGGATTTCCCGGGGAGACCCAGTACTTC.

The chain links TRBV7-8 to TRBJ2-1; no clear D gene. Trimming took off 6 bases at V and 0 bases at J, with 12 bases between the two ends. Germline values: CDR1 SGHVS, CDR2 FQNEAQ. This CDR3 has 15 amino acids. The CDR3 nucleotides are TGTGCCAGCAGGAGCGCGGTGAGCTCCTACAATGAGCAGTTCTTC. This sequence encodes CASRSAVSSYNEQFF.

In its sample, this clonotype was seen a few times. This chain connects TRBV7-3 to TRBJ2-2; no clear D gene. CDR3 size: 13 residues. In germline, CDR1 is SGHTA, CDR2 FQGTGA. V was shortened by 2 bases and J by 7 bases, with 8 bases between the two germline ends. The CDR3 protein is CASSLSTGGELFF. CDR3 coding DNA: TGTGCCAGCAGCTTATCGACGGGCGGGGAGCTGTTTTTT. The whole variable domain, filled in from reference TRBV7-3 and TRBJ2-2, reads GAGVSQTPSNKVTEKGKYVELRCDPISGHTALYWYRQSLGQGPEFLIYFQGTGAADDSGLPNDRFFAVRPEGSVSTLKIQRTERGDSAVYLCASSLSTGGELFFGEGSRLTVL.

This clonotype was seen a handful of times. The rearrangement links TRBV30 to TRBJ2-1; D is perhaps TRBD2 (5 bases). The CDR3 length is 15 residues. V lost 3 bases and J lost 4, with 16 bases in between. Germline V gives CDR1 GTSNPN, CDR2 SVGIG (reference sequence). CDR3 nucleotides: TGTGCCTGGAGACTAGGAGGACTTAGATACAATGAGCAGTTCTTC. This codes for CAWRLGGLRYNEQFF.

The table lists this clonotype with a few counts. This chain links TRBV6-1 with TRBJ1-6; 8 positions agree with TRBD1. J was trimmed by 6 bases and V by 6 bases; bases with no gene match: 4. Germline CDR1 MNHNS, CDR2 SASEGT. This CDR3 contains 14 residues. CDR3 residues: CASRGDRSNSPLHF. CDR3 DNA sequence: TGTGCCAGCAGGGGGGACAGGTCTAATTCACCCCTCCACTTT.

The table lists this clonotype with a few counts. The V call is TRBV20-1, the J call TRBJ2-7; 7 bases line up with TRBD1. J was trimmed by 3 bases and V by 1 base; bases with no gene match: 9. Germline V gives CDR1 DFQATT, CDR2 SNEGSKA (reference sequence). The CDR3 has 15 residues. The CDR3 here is CSARANPGQRYEQYF. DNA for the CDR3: TGCAGTGCTAGAGCCAATCCGGGACAGCGCTACGAGCAGTACTTC.

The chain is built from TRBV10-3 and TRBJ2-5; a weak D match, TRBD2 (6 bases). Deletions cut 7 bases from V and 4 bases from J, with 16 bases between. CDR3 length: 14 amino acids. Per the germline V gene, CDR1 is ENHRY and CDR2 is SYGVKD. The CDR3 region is CAINPKGLSETQYF. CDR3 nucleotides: TGTGCCATCAATCCGAAGGGACTTTCAGAGACCCAGTACTTC.

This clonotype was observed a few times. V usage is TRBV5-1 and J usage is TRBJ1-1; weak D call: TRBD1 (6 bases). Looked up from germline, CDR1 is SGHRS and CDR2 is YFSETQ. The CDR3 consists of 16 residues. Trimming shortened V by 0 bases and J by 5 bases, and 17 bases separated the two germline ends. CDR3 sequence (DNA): TGCGCCAGCAGCTTGGGAGCGGGGGCGATTGGGACTGAAGCTTTCTTT. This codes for CASSLGAGAIGTEAFF.

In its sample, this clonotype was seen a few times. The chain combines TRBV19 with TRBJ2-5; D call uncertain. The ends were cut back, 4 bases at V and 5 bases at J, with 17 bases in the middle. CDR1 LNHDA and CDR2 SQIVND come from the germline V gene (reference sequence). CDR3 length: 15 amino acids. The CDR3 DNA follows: TGTGCCAGTAGTAATCAAGTCGGAGTTTGGGAGACCCAGTACTTC. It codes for CASSNQVGVWETQYF.

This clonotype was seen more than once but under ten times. CDR3 residues: CASSHFSGSSYNEQFF. CDR3 DNA: TGTGCCAGCAGCCATTTTAGCGGGAGCTCCTACAATGAGCAGTTCTTC. The J gene is TRBJ2-1, the V gene TRBV7-9; 9 positions agree with TRBD2. This CDR3 comprises 16 residues. Germline-derived CDR1 and CDR2 are SEHNR and FQNEAQ (reference sequence). Trimming cost V 5 bases and J 0 bases; bases outside gene matches: 5.

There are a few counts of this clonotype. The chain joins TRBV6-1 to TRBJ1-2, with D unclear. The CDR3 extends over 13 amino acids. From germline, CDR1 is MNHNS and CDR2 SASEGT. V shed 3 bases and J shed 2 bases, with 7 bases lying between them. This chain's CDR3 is CASSDLQNYGYTF. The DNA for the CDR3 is TGTGCCAGCAGTGACTTACAGAACTATGGCTACACCTTC.

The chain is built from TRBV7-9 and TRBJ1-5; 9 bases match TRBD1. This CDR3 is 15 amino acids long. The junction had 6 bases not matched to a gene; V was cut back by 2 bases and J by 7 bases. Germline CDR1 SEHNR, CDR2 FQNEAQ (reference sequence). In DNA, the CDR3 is TGTGCCAGCAGCTTATCGGGACAGGGAGAACAGCCCCAGCATTTT. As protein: CASSLSGQGEQPQHF.